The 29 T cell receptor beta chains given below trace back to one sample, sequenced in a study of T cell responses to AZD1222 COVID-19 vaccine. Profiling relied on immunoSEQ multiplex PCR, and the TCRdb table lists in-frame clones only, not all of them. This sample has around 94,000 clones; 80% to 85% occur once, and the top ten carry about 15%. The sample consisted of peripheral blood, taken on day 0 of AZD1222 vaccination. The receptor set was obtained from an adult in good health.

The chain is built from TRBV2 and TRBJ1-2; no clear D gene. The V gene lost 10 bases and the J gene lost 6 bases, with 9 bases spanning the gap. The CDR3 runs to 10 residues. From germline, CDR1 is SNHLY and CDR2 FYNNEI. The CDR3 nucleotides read TGTGCCATCTGGGGAAATGGCTACACCTTC. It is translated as CAIWGNGYTF.

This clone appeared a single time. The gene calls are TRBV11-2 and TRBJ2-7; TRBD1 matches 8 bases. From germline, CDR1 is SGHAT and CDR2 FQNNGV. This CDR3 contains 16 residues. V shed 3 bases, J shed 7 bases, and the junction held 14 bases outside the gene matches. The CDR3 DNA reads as TGTGCCAGCAGCTTTGACGCCGGGCAGGGGGCAGGGGAGCAGTACTTC. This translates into CASSFDAGQGAGEQYF.

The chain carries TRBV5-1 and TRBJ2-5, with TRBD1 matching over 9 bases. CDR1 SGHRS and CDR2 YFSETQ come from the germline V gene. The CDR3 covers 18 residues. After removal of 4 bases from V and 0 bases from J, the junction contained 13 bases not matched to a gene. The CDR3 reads CASSAGQGANTYQETQYF. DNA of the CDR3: TGCGCCAGCAGCGCGGGACAGGGTGCGAATACGTACCAAGAGACCCAGTACTTC.

The CDR3 loop is CASSWTSSTDEQFF. The CDR3 nucleotides are TGCGCCAGCAGCTGGACCTCTAGCACCGATGAGCAGTTCTTC. The V and J genes are TRBV5-1 and TRBJ2-1; D may be TRBD2 (5 bases). Germline lookup yields CDR1 SGHRS and CDR2 YFSETQ. This CDR3 spans 14 amino acids. Between the trimmed V and J ends, which lost 3 bases and 8 bases, there was a span of 15 bases.

In DNA, the CDR3 is TGCGCCAGCAGCAGTGTCCCGGGACAGGGGTCGCAAGAGACCCAGTACTTC. Protein sequence: CASSSVPGQGSQETQYF. The rearrangement uses TRBV5-1 and TRBJ2-5; the match to TRBD1 covers 10 bases. Trimming removed 4 bases from V and 2 bases from J; junction bases left unmatched: 11. This CDR3 comprises 17 residues. From germline, CDR1 is SGHRS and CDR2 YFSETQ.

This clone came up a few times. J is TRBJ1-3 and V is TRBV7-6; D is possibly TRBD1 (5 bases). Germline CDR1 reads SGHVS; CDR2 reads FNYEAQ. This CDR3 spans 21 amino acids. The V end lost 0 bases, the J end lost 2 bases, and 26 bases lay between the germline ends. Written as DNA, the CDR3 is TGTGCCAGCAGCTTAGCGCTCGAGAGACAGTATGGACATTCGACTGGAAACACCATATATTTT. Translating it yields CASSLALERQYGHSTGNTIYF. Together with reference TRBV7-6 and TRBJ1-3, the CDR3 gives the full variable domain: GAGVSQSPRYKVTKRGQDVALRCDPISGHVSLYWYRQALGQGPEFLTYFNYEAQQDKSGLPNDRFSAERPEGSISTLTIQRTEQRDSAMYRCASSLALERQYGHSTGNTIYFGEGSWLTVV.

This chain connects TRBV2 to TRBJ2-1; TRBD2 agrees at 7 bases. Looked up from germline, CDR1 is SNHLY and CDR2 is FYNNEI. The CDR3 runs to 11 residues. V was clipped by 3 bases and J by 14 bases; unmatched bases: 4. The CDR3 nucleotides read TGTGCCAGCAGTGACTGGACTAGGAAGTTCTTC. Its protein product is CASSDWTRKFF.

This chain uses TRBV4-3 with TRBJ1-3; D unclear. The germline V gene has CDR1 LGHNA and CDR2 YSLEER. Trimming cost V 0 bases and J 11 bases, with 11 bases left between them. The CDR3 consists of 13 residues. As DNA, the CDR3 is TGCGCCAGCAGCCAAGATGTGGGCAGCGCCATATATTTT. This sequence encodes CASSQDVGSAIYF.

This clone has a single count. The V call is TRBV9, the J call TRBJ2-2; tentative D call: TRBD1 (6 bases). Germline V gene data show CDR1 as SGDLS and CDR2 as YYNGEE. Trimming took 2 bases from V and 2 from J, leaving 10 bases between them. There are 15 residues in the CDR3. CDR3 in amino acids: CASSVGQKNTGELFF. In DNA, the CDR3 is TGTGCCAGCAGCGTCGGACAGAAAAACACCGGGGAGCTGTTTTTT.

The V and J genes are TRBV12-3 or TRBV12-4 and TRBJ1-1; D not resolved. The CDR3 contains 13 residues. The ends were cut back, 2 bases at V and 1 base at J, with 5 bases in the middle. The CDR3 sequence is CASSLRPNTEAFF. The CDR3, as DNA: TGTGCCAGCAGTTTACGTCCGAACACTGAAGCTTTCTTT.

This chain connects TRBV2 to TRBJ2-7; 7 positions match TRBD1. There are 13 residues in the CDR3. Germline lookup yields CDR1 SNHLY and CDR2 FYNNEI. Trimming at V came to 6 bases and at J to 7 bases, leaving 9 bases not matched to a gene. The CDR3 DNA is TGTGCCAGCAGAGCGACAGGGATCGGGGAGCAGTACGTC. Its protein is CASRATGIGEQYV.

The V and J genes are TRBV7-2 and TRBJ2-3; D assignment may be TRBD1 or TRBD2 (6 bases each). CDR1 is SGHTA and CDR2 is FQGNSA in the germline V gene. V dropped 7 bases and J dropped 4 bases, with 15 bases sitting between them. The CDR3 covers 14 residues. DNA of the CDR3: TGTGCCAGCATCGGAGGGGGATCGGCAGATACGCAGTATTTT. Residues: CASIGGGSADTQYF.

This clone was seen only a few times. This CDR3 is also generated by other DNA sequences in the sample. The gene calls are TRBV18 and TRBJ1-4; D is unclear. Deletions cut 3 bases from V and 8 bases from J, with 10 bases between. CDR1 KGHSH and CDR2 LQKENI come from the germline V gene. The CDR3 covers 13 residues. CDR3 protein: CASSPGLEEKLFF. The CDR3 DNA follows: TGTGCCAGCTCACCTGGACTCGAGGAAAAACTGTTTTTT.

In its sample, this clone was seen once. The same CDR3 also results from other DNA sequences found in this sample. CDR3 protein: CASSLGTGARHQPQHF. The CDR3 DNA is TGTGCCAGCAGTTTAGGTACGGGGGCAAGGCATCAGCCCCAGCATTTT. This chain uses TRBV28 with TRBJ1-5; D possibly corresponds to TRBD1 (6 bases). This CDR3 region has 16 residues. Germline V gene data show CDR1 as MDHEN and CDR2 as SYDVKM. The ends were cut back, 2 bases at V and 5 bases at J, with 16 bases in the middle.

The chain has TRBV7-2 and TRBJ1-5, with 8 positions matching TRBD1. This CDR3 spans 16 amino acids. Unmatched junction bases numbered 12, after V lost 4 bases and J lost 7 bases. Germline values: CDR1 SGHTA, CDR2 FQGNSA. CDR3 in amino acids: CASSSPLTGGMQPQHF. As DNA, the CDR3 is TGTGCCAGCAGCTCCCCCCTCACAGGGGGAATGCAGCCCCAGCATTTT. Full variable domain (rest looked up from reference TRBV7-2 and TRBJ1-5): GAGVSQSPSNKVTEKGKDVELRCDPISGHTALYWYRQSLGQGLEFLIYFQGNSAPDKSGLPSDRFSAERTGGSVSTLTIQRTQQEDSAVYLCASSSPLTGGMQPQHFGDGTRLSIL.

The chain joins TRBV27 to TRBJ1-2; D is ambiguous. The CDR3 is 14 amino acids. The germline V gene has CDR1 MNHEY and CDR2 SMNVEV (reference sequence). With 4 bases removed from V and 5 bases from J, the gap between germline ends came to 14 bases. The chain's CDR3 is CASSSDGSKYGYTF. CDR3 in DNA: TGTGCCAGCAGTTCGGACGGTTCGAAATATGGCTACACCTTC.

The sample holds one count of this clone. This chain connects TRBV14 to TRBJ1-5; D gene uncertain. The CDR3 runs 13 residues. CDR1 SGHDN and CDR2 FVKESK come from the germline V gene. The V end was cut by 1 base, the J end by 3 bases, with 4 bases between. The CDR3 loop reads CASSQGPNQPQHF. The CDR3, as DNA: TGTGCCAGCAGCCAAGGTCCCAATCAGCCCCAGCATTTT.

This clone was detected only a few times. The CDR3 DNA reads as TGTGCCAGCGGACAGACCTATGGCTACACCTTC. It encodes CASGQTYGYTF. The chain carries TRBV12-3 or TRBV12-4 and TRBJ1-2; D may be TRBD1 (6 bases). The CDR3 has 11 residues. The ends were cut back, 8 bases at V and 4 bases at J, with 8 bases in the middle.

The CDR3 DNA follows: TGTGCCAGTACCTCACGGTCTGGGGCGGGAAGCTCTGGGGCCAACGTCCTGACTTTC. It codes for CASTSRSGAGSSGANVLTF. V usage is TRBV19 and J usage is TRBJ2-6, with D perhaps TRBD2 (6 bases). CDR3 length: 19 amino acids. V lost 7 bases to trimming and J lost 0 bases, with 22 bases between them. CDR1 and CDR2 (germline): LNHDA, SQIVND (reference sequence).

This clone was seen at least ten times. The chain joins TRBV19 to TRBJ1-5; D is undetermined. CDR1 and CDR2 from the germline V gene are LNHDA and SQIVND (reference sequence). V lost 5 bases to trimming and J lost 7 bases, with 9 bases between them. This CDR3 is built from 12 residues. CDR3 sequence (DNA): TGTGCCAGTAGTGTCTCCAGGCAGCCCCAGCATTTT. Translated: CASSVSRQPQHF.

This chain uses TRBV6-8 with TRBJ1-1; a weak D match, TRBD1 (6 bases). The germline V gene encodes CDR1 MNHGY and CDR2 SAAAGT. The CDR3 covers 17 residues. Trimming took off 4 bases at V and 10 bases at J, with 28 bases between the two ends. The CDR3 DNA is TGTGCCAGCAGTTTATCGGTGGGGCCCACAGGGCTGGTTATAGCTTTCTTT. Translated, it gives CASSLSVGPTGLVIAFF.

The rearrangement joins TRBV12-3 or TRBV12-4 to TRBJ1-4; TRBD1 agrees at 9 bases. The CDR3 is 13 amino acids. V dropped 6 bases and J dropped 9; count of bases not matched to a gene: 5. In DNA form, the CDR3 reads TGTGCCAGCAGAAACGGACAGGGGAAAAAACTGTTTTTT. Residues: CASRNGQGKKLFF.

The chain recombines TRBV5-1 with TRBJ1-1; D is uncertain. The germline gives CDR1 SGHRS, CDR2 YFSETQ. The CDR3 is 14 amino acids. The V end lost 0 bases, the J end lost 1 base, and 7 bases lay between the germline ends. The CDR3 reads CASSLGRENTEAFF. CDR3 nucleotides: TGCGCCAGCAGCTTGGGGCGGGAGAACACTGAAGCTTTCTTT. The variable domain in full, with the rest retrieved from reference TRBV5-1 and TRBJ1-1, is KAGVTQTPRYLIKTRGQQVTLSCSPISGHRSVSWYQQTPGQGLQFLFEYFSETQRNKGNFPGRFSGRQFSNSRSEMNVSTLELGDSALYLCASSLGRENTEAFFGQGTRLTVV.

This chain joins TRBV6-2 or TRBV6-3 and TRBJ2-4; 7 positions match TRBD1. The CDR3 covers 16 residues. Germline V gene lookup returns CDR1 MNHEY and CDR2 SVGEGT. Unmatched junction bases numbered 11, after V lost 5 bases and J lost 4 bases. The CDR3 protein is CASSNIWDSLKNIQYF. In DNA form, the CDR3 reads TGTGCCAGCAGTAATATATGGGACAGCCTGAAAAACATTCAGTACTTC.

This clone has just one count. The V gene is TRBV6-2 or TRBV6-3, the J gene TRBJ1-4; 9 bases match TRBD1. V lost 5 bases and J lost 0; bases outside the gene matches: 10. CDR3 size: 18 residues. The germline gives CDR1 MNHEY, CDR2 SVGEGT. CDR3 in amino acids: CASSHPTGGHATNEKLFF. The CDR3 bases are TGTGCCAGCAGTCATCCGACAGGGGGACATGCAACTAATGAAAAACTGTTTTTT.

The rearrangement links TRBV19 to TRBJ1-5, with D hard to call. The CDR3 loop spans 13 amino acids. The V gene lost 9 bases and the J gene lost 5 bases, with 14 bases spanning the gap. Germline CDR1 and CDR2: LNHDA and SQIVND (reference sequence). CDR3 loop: CASQAFLDQPQHF. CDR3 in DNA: TGTGCCAGCCAGGCTTTCCTTGATCAGCCCCAGCATTTT.

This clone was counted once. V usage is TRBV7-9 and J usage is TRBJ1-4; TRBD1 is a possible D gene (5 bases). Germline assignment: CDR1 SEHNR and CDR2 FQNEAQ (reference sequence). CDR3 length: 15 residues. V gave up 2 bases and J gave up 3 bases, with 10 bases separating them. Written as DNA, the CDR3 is TGTGCCAGCAGCTTACAGGGTTTCCCTAATGAAAAACTGTTTTTT. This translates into CASSLQGFPNEKLFF.

CDR3 nucleotide sequence: TGTGCCAGCAGTCCGGACGGTTACAATGAGCAGTTCTTC. Translating it yields CASSPDGYNEQFF. This chain uses TRBV12-3 or TRBV12-4 with TRBJ2-1; D gene ambiguous. The length of the CDR3 is 13 residues. V dropped 5 bases and J dropped 4 bases, with 9 bases sitting between them.

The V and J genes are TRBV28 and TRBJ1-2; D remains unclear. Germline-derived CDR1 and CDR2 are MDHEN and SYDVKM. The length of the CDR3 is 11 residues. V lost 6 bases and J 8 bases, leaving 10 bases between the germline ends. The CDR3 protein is CASRGMEGYTF. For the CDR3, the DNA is TGTGCCAGCAGGGGAATGGAAGGCTACACCTTC.